This T cell receptor (beta chain) was recovered during a study of a mutant IDH1 vaccine in newly diagnosed glioma. Across the whole study: Vaccination started 4-6 weeks after radiotherapy alone, or with temozolomide cycles.

Comments on this clone: The antigen is undetermined.

Documented time point: week 11, during vaccination. The study gave 300 ug of mutant IDH1 20-mer peptide per vaccine dose, with topical imiquimod. The astrocytomas were IDH1-mutant, ATRX-negative, and WHO grade 3 or 4. Per germline, CDR1 SGHNT and CDR2 YYREEE (reference sequence). V was pared by 3 bases and J by 2 bases, with 5 bases of the junction left unmatched. The CDR3 is 15 amino acids. Libraries were prepared by immunoSEQ multiplex PCR; TCRdb keeps only in-frame clonotypes and omits some of them. The table has 25,000 to 35,000 clones, around 90% seen once. The TCR was taken from a man younger than 35 with glioma. The sample was PBMCs, taken from a glioma patient whose treatment included an IDH1 peptide vaccine. The chain links TRBV5-4 to TRBJ1-3, with TRBD1 matching 7 bases. Here the CDR3 reads CASSSADRAGNTIYF. The CDR3 bases are TGTGCCAGCAGCTCGGCCGACAGGGCTGGAAACACCATATATTTT.